This T cell receptor beta chain was identified in a study of cytomegalovirus exposure and HLA in healthy donors (dated by TCRdb to the late 2010s). With regard to the full study: An earlier analysis of 587 of the donors reported 276 Gb of sequence data and approximately 120 million unique TCR beta sequences obtained from around 180 million T cells. An early release covering more than 500 HLA-typed donors comprised approximately 290 gigabases of sequencing data and about 90 million unique TCR sequences. The genetic ancestry cluster associated with self-reported Caucasian donors included 80% to 90% of the roughly 400 genotyped donors. The study was designed to test whether signatures of past pathogen exposure could be identified by cataloging public T cell receptors. The study used immunosequencing to profile the T cell repertoires of approximately 650 subjects and linked those repertoires to cytomegalovirus serostatus. Besides the first cohort of hundreds of subjects, a separate validation cohort made up of 120 different subjects was used. The study combined high-throughput TCR immunosequencing, statistical association of individual TCRs with disease status, and machine learning to predict cytomegalovirus infection status. To study patterns of TCR occurrence, a later analysis re-analyzed previously published TCR beta repertoires from several hundred donors and added high-resolution HLA genotyping. The later analysis used no new phenotypic data to find candidate immune exposures, relying instead on TCR beta sequences and their occurrence across donors. In an earlier analysis of roughly 580 of the donors, high-throughput TCR beta sequencing was used to judge whether each TCR beta V gene segment behaved as functional or pseudogenic. Donor age, sex, ethnicity and CMV serostatus were collected together with the repertoire data. Genome-wide SNP genotypes for about 65% of the 666 donors were used in a later genetic analysis, which treated that subset as a discovery cohort. All discovery cohort repertoires had been generated on a single sequencing platform. HLA typing covered class I and class II loci at four-digit resolution. Typing coverage varied by locus: about 629-640 donors for A, B, C, DRB1 and DQB1; approximately 500 for DQA1; approximately 610 for DPA1; approximately 450 for DPB1. Because of strong linkage in the cohort, a few DR-DQ haplotypes were treated as single units for association and clustering. Among about 390 genotyped donors of the cohort, an average of roughly 240,000 unique TCR beta nucleotide sequences were sequenced per donor, around a sixth of them non-productive.

The library was made by the immunoSEQ multiplex PCR assay. For the multiplex PCR, a mixture combining 60 forward primers for TCR Vbeta segments and 13 reverse primers for TCR Jbeta segments was used. A multiplex PCR assay on genomic DNA amplified the CDR3 region of rearranged TCR beta genes. The Illumina HiSeq System was used to sequence the amplified TCR beta libraries as 87-base-pair reads. From the authors' description of their analysis: In a later analysis, approximately 74 million unique TCR beta chains were counted across the roughly 670 repertoires, and approximately 11 million of these chains were shared by at least two donors. Raw reads were error-corrected and collapsed into unique sequences with a nearest-neighbor algorithm that merged closely related sequences to remove PCR and sequencing errors. To assign V, D and J gene segments, CDR3 sequences were aligned to IMGT reference sequences. For a sequence to be retained, a match of at least six nucleotides to both a V gene segment and a J gene segment was required. A rearrangement counted as productive if the CDR3 had no stop codons and remained in frame with V and J, and every other rearrangement counted as non-productive. CDR3 was defined by IMGT convention, running from the second conserved V-encoded cysteine to the conserved J-encoded phenylalanine. Sequences without an unambiguous match to a single V gene segment were excluded from the earlier analysis of 450 to 750 of the donors. In an earlier analysis of approximately 590 of the donors, a V segment was called functional when productive rearrangements were above 56.7%, and segregating when the standard deviation between donors exceeded 5%. A statistical classification framework was developed to diagnose cytomegalovirus status using the catalog of TCR beta chain sequences. In a later analysis, TCR nucleotide sequences were compared against IMGT/GENE-DB human TR gene sequences so that V and J genes could be assigned. A later analysis assigned CDR3 sequences and most-parsimonious VDJ recombination scenarios with the TCRdist pipeline. In a later analysis, each TCR beta chain was defined by its CDR3 amino acid sequence together with its V-gene family, and reads without a unique V-gene family were excluded. As a way to deal with suspected cross-contamination and a sequencing artifact, a later analysis dropped 640 or so nucleotide sequences that were highly shared and had low generation probability. For each public chain, a later analysis derived a clonal expansion index from normalized ranks of inferred template counts within each repertoire. Generation probabilities in a later analysis came from a VDJ recombination model fitted to out-of-frame rearrangements, and those results were checked against IGoR. A later analysis scored TCR-TCR, TCR-HLA and TCR-CMV co-occurrence with hypergeometric tests, applying a repertoire-size bias correction to TCR pairs. In a later analysis, false discovery rates were estimated by permuting HLA or CMV assignments 20 times. In a later analysis, co-occurring TCRs were grouped using DBSCAN, and TCRdist sequence similarity was added for clustering within HLA-allele-positive subsets. Repertoires with fewer than 30,000 or more than 120,000 public chains, plus five repertoires with anomalous nucleotide sharing, were excluded from co-occurrence clustering. The source is immuneACCESS, and TCRdb retained only in-frame sequences with V and J called. Part of the clones is not carried over; for the studies checked, unresolved V genes explain less than half of this, and the remainder is unexplained. The DNA gave D and trimming, while V, J and clone size come from that table. This sample holds over 150,000 clones; 82% were observed only once. 0.08% to 0.1% of the sample lies in the top ten.

With regard to this clone: It has no known antigen specificity. Base-call qualities are not available, and no considerably larger clone is one nucleotide away.

Overall study outcomes, separate from this receptor: A later analysis found that most CMV-associated TCR beta chains appeared HLA-restricted, with HLA associations seemingly driven largely by CMV exposure. The cohort was sequenced for TCR beta chains only, and without alpha or paired-chain data the features that could be detected were limited. Compared with the roughly 700-donor mean, donors in an Asian-associated ancestry cluster had fewer N-insertions in productive TCRs, according to a later genetic analysis. In an earlier analysis of more than 500 of the donors, most TCR beta V segments appeared in productive rearrangements about 90% or about 30% of the time, broadly matching IMGT annotations. V-gene and J-gene trimming of TCR beta chains was associated with a missense DCLRE1C variant in a later genetic analysis, and the association was replicated in an independent cohort. The authors suggested that the approach could potentially be extended to other disease states and immunological phenotypes. In a later analysis, several top co-occurrence clusters were reported to appear linked to parvovirus B19, influenza, CMV and Epstein-Barr virus. Because HLA typing was missing for some donors at each locus, association tests included only the typed subset. Because counts were too low, more than 15 rarely observed V segments, including chromosome 9 orphons, were left out of the earlier analysis of a few hundred of the donors. Correlated functional status among segregating V segments might reflect linkage disequilibrium, but an unknown experimental factor could not be ruled out. Immune exposure information for the cohort was limited to CMV serostatus. A further reported finding was that TCR beta sequences accurately predicted the HLA-A and HLA-B alleles for most subjects in the first cohort. Specific HLA alleles were associated with roughly 17,000 TCR beta sequences at a false discovery rate of 0.05 in a later analysis. The presence/absence analyses assumed that sequencing depth was roughly uniform across donors, and that assumption may not be true. The study listed approximately 150 TCR beta chains as associated with cytomegalovirus. According to a later analysis, TCR association rates differed among HLA loci, with DRB1 alleles showing the most associated TCRs and HLA-C alleles showing the fewest. Most TCR sequences were observed very rarely across donors, whereas some public TCRs were present in many individuals. Compared with equally common non-associated chains, HLA-associated TCR beta chains in a later analysis were more clonally expanded and had lower generation probabilities. Some IMGT-functional V segments, including TRBV6-2 and TRBV6-3, could not be told apart with the 87-base-pair reads, so those segments were excluded. A group of highly shared sequence variants was considered likely to be a technical artifact of the sequencing pipeline. In vitro tests confirmed that a few of the cytomegalovirus-associated TCR beta chains recognize cytomegalovirus antigens. Strong co-occurrence of HLA alleles, especially DR and DQ, made assigning TCR associations to individual alleles difficult. In both the original and validation cohorts, the classifier was reported to diagnose cytomegalovirus status with high specificity and sensitivity.

CDR1 LNHDA and CDR2 SQIVND are derived from the germline V gene (reference sequence). Inclusive of the bounding cysteine and phenylalanine, the CDR3 is 15 residues long. Of the read, only the CDR3 DNA is kept; its 45 bases are in frame from base 1. Unmatched junction bases come to 9, with V trimmed by 4 bases and J by 6 bases. The cohort consisted of approximately 690 healthy bone marrow donors. Cohort members were all nominally healthy when sampled, although unrecorded immune exposures were likely present. The donor was CMV seronegative and belonged to the group of roughly 330 seronegative cohort members. Each donor provided a peripheral blood sample, and peripheral blood mononuclear cells were used for TCR beta sequencing. Genomic DNA was extracted from the blood cell samples with the Qiagen DNeasy Blood Extraction Kit.

The sequenced material came from PBMCs. The V and J segments used are TRBV19 and TRBJ1-5, with 7 bases aligning to TRBD1. The source of this sequence is a boy between 2 and 10 years old in good health and CMV-seronegative. The nucleotides read TGTGCCAGTAGTAGTTCCGACAGGGTCTCTCAGCCCCAGCATTTT. It specifies CASSSSDRVSQPQHF. The full variable domain, with segments outside the CDR3 supplied by the reference TRBV19 and TRBJ1-5 proteins, appears as DGGITQSPKYLFRKEGQNVTLSCEQNLNHDAMYWYRQDPGQGLRLIYYSQIVNDFQKGDIAEGYSVSREKKESFPLTVTSAQKNPTAFYLCASSSSDRVSQPQHFGDGTRLSIL.